Presented here are 16 T cell receptor beta chains from one specimen sequenced in a study of regulatory T cells in long-lasting Graves disease (dated by TCRdb to the early 2020s). The time point label here, explained by the study, means: persistent/refractory GD, antithyroid drugs over 5 years with positive TRAb. For both TCR sequencing and RNA sequencing, RNA was extracted from PBMCs using TRIzol. The method behind the library was multiplex PCR. Sequenced using an Illumina HiSeq 4000. To build TCR beta libraries, CDR3 regions were amplified by Arm-PCR using iRepertoire HTBI primers. TCRdb passed the public sequencing reads through fastp at Q25 and MiXCR, retaining productive beta sequences. Under each unique CDR3 protein, matching rows form one entry showing the most common genes and DNA. The sample table records about 460,000 distinct CDR3 sequences; roughly 23% of these occur just once. The ten most abundant clones make up under 15% of the sample.

Sequenced here: peripheral blood mononuclear cells (PBMCs), sampled when the disease was refractory, from a patient treated with antithyroid drugs. Receptor source: a female donor with Graves disease.

This clonotype was observed at least ten times. This chain joins TRBV12-3 or TRBV12-4 and TRBJ2-7; 10 bases match TRBD2. CDR3 size: 15 residues. Germline trimming cut 5 bases from V and 2 bases from J; bases unmatched to any gene: 6. CDR3 sequence (DNA): TGTGCCAGCAGTAGATTTACTAGCGGGACCTACGAGCAGTACTTC. Protein: CASSRFTSGTYEQYF.

This clonotype was counted at least ten times. The gene calls are TRBV27 and TRBJ1-2; D is undetermined. This CDR3 has 15 amino acids. Trimming took off 0 bases at V and 3 bases at J, with 11 bases between the two ends. The germline V gene has CDR1 MNHEY and CDR2 SMNVEV (reference sequence). The CDR3 DNA sequence: TGTGCCAGCAGTTTATCGTGGCCCAGCGACTATGGCTACACCTTC. It translates to CASSLSWPSDYGYTF.

The table lists this clonotype with many counts. The CDR3 region has the DNA TGTGCCAGCAACCAACAAAGTGGGACTGAAGCTTTCTTT. The encoded protein is CASNQQSGTEAFF. The chain combines TRBV7-2 with TRBJ1-1; D gene uncertain. The V end was cut by 7 bases, the J end by 5 bases, with 14 bases between. There are 13 residues in the CDR3. From germline, CDR1 is SGHTA and CDR2 FQGNSA.

The rearrangement links TRBV5-5 to TRBJ2-2, with D tentatively TRBD1 or TRBD2 (5 bases each). This CDR3 comprises 14 residues. Germline-derived CDR1 and CDR2 are SGHKS and YYEKEE (reference sequence). The V and J ends lost 3 bases and 4 bases respectively, with 10 bases between them. CDR3 DNA sequence: TGTGCCAGCAGCTATCCGGGGCTCACCGGGGAGCTGTTTTTT. Translated: CASSYPGLTGELFF.

At least ten counts were recorded for this clonotype. The V and J genes are TRBV12-3 or TRBV12-4 and TRBJ2-5, with D possibly TRBD2 on 6 matching bases. CDR3 length: 15 amino acids. The germline V and J ends were trimmed by 2 bases and 2 bases, with 12 bases remaining between them. The DNA for the CDR3 is TGTGCCAGCAGTTTAACAGGCGGGATACAAGAGACCCAGTACTTC. Translating gives CASSLTGGIQETQYF.

This clonotype was counted at least ten times. The chain recombines TRBV2 with TRBJ2-7; D unclear. The CDR3 sequence is 12 residues long. Trimming removed 1 base from V and 3 bases from J, with 4 bases in between. Germline V gene lookup returns CDR1 SNHLY and CDR2 FYNNEI. The CDR3 coding sequence is TGTGCCAGCAGTGAAGGCGGCTACGAGCAGTACTTC. Translated: CASSEGGYEQYF.

The chain couples TRBV6-5 to TRBJ1-6; TRBD1 might be the D (5 bases). Germline V CDR1 and CDR2: MNHEY, SVGAGI. Trimming left V 0 bases short and J 7 bases short, with 13 bases between. This CDR3 is built from 16 residues. The CDR3 sequence: CASSYSEQGPNSPLHF. The CDR3 nucleotides read TGTGCCAGCAGTTACTCGGAGCAGGGTCCAAATTCACCCCTCCACTTT.

This chain uses TRBV6-2 or TRBV6-3 with TRBJ2-7, with a weak D call TRBD1 (5 bases). V lost 1 base, J lost 2 bases, and 9 bases lay in between. The length of the CDR3 is 14 residues. CDR1 is MNHEY, CDR2 SVGEGT, per germline. The CDR3 nucleotides are TGTGCCAGCAGTTACTTAGACAGAGCCTACGAGCAGTACTTC. Its translation is CASSYLDRAYEQYF.

This clonotype has just a few counts. The chain joins TRBV24-1 to TRBJ1-1; TRBD1 aligns across 7 bases. Germline values: CDR1 KGHDR, CDR2 SFDVKD. J gave up 4 bases and V 3 bases, and 7 bases lay outside the gene matches. The CDR3 is made up of 15 amino acids. The CDR3 region is CATSDTKGARTEAFF. The CDR3 DNA reads TGTGCCACCAGTGATACCAAGGGGGCGCGCACTGAAGCTTTCTTT.

The chain recombines TRBV6-2 or TRBV6-3 with TRBJ2-3, with D perhaps assigned TRBD1 or TRBD2 (6 bases each). This CDR3 is 15 amino acids long. From germline, CDR1 is MNHEY and CDR2 SVGEGT. V gave up 6 bases and J gave up 3 bases, with 16 bases separating them. The CDR3 here is CASRRQEGLTDTQYF. The CDR3 nucleotides are TGTGCCAGCAGACGACAGGAGGGTCTTACAGATACGCAGTATTTT.

This clonotype was seen a few times. The chain carries TRBV2 and TRBJ2-2; D is possibly TRBD2 (7 bases). The CDR3 sequence is 15 residues long. The germline CDR1 and CDR2 sequences are SNHLY and FYNNEI. With 11 bases removed from V and 2 bases from J, the gap between germline ends came to 18 bases. In nucleotides, the CDR3 is TGTGCCTGCAAGGGGGGGCAGGGAAACACCGGGGAGCTGTTTTTT. The encoded protein is CACKGGQGNTGELFF.

The gene calls are TRBV29-1 and TRBJ1-2; unclear D gene. Per germline, CDR1 SQVTM and CDR2 ANQGSEA. Trimming took 5 bases from V and 7 from J, leaving 17 bases between them. CDR3 length: 13 amino acids. CDR3 region: CSVPRGGLGGYTF. The DNA for the CDR3 is TGCAGCGTTCCCCGGGGAGGGCTCGGTGGCTACACCTTC.

There are a few counts of this clonotype. An end of the junction differs from the germline gene, which may be a read error. The V gene is TRBV2, the J gene TRBJ1-3; D remains unclear. Germline V gene lookup returns CDR1 SNHLY and CDR2 FYNNEI. CDR3 length: 16 residues. CDR3 sequence: CTSSELWRLSGNTIYF. The DNA of the CDR3 is TGTACCAGCAGTGAACTATGGCGCCTCTCTGGAAACACCATATATTTT.

This clonotype was counted at least ten times. This chain connects TRBV6-1 to TRBJ1-1; no firm D call. Trimming took off 7 bases at V and 1 base at J, with 10 bases between the two ends. Germline V gene lookup returns CDR1 MNHNS and CDR2 SASEGT. The CDR3 spans 13 residues. CDR3 loop: CASNPHKNTEAFF. CDR3 in DNA: TGTGCCAGCAACCCTCACAAGAACACTGAAGCTTTCTTT.

The chain couples TRBV27 to TRBJ1-3; 7 bases agree with TRBD1. Germline V gene lookup returns CDR1 MNHEY and CDR2 SMNVEV (reference sequence). With 1 base clipped from V and 2 bases from J, the junction kept 5 bases outside the gene matches. This CDR3 comprises 16 residues. DNA for the CDR3: TGTGCCAGCAGTTTATTTCAGGGGGAGGCTGGAAACACCATATATTTT. Its protein product is CASSLFQGEAGNTIYF.

This clonotype was observed a few times. The chain uses TRBV20-1 and TRBJ2-7; TRBD2 aligns across 7 bases. Germline CDR1 DFQATT, CDR2 SNEGSKA (reference sequence). This CDR3 is 14 amino acids long. V trimming: 1 base; J trimming: 6 bases; junction bases outside the gene matches: 9. CDR3 nucleotide sequence: TGCAGTGCTAGAGGAGGCGGGAGTTGGTTCGAGCAGTACTTC. Translation gives CSARGGGSWFEQYF.